The 28 T cell receptor beta chains in this list originate from one sample, sequenced in a study of cytomegalovirus exposure and HLA in healthy donors. The PCR made use of 60 Vbeta and 13 Jbeta primers. Libraries were prepared by immunoSEQ multiplex PCR; TCRdb keeps only in-frame clonotypes and omits some of them. This sample lists around 77,000 clones; its ten largest clones have about an eighth. Sequencing was performed on PBMCs. These receptors all stem from a man in his fifties in good health and CMV-seropositive.

This sequence joins TRBV7-3 and TRBJ2-3; possibly TRBD1 for D (6 bases). The ends were cut back, 4 bases at V and 6 bases at J, with 17 bases in the middle. The CDR3 sequence is 15 residues long. Germline-derived CDR1 and CDR2 are SGHTA and FQGTGA. The CDR3, as DNA: TGTGCCAGCAGCTGGGGGACACATCAAGGGGATACGCAGTATTTT. Translated, it gives CASSWGTHQGDTQYF.

The chain is built from TRBV19 and TRBJ1-1; the match to TRBD1 covers 9 bases. CDR3 length: 18 amino acids. Unmatched junction bases numbered 13, after V lost 5 bases and J lost 0 bases. Germline V lookup: CDR1 LNHDA, CDR2 SQIVND (reference sequence). This CDR3 reads CASSSPGQGIRMNTEAFF. The CDR3, as DNA: TGTGCCAGTAGTTCACCGGGACAGGGAATTCGAATGAACACTGAAGCTTTCTTT.

This rearrangement joins TRBV6-1 to TRBJ2-7; possibly TRBD1 for D (7 bases). V gave up 4 bases and J gave up 3 bases, with 13 bases separating them. Per germline, CDR1 MNHNS and CDR2 SASEGT. The CDR3 consists of 14 residues. The CDR3 loop is CASSVQGGFYEQYV. In DNA, the CDR3 is TGTGCCAGCAGTGTTCAGGGGGGATTCTACGAGCAGTACGTC.

The chain combines TRBV19 with TRBJ1-5; D gene unclear. CDR3 size: 14 residues. CDR1 and CDR2 from the germline V gene are LNHDA and SQIVND (reference sequence). The V end lost 1 base, the J end lost 5 bases, and 9 bases lay between the germline ends. The CDR3 loop reads CASSIAPRDQPQHF. CDR3 bases: TGTGCCAGTAGTATAGCCCCGCGGGATCAGCCCCAGCATTTT. The full variable domain, completed using reference TRBV19 and TRBJ1-5, is DGGITQSPKYLFRKEGQNVTLSCEQNLNHDAMYWYRQDPGQGLRLIYYSQIVNDFQKGDIAEGYSVSREKKESFPLTVTSAQKNPTAFYLCASSIAPRDQPQHFGDGTRLSIL.

The chain couples TRBV4-2 to TRBJ2-5; 13 nucleotides agree with TRBD2. Germline CDR1 LGHNA, CDR2 YNFKEQ. Trimming took 0 bases from V and 5 from J; bases not matched to a gene: 6. The CDR3 loop spans 17 amino acids. The CDR3 here is CASSQELAGGVRETQYF. In DNA, the CDR3 is TGTGCCAGCAGCCAAGAACTAGCGGGGGGGGTGAGGGAGACCCAGTACTTC.

The chain recombines TRBV6-5 with TRBJ1-1; D unresolved. Germline loops: CDR1 MNHEY, CDR2 SVGAGI. The CDR3 is 14 residues long. V was pared by 7 bases and J by 3 bases, with 15 bases between. The CDR3: CASIGSTGDTEAFF. CDR3 nucleotide sequence: TGTGCCAGCATCGGCTCTACGGGAGACACTGAAGCTTTCTTT.

The V call is TRBV19, the J call TRBJ1-1; 10 bases are a match to TRBD1. CDR1 LNHDA and CDR2 SQIVND come from the germline V gene (reference sequence). J was trimmed by 6 bases and V by 6 bases; bases with no gene match: 7. The CDR3 is made up of 14 amino acids. CDR3 coding DNA: TGTGCCAGTAGAAAGGGACAGGGGTTACCTGAAGCTTTCTTT. It yields the protein CASRKGQGLPEAFF.

This chain joins TRBV6-6 and TRBJ2-7; no firm D call. V was cut by 8 bases and J by 2 bases, with 10 bases left in between. This CDR3 has 12 residues. Germline-derived CDR1 and CDR2 are MNHNY and SVGAGI (reference sequence). CDR3 coding DNA: TGTGCCAGCGGAAACAGCCCCTACGAGCAGTACTTC. This translates into CASGNSPYEQYF.

The chain couples TRBV4-1 to TRBJ2-2; TRBD2 aligns across 12 bases. The ends lost 2 bases at V and 6 bases at J; junction bases unmatched: 10. The CDR3 length is 18 residues. CDR1 and CDR2 from the germline V gene are MGHRA and YSYEKL. CDR3 sequence reads: CASSQRTSGIEGAGELFF. The CDR3 DNA is TGCGCCAGCAGCCAACGGACTAGCGGGATCGAAGGCGCCGGGGAGCTGTTTTTT.

In DNA form, the CDR3 reads TGTGCCTGGACAGGGGGAACCGGCCCGAACACTGAAGCTTTCTTT. It encodes CAWTGGTGPNTEAFF. V is TRBV30 and J is TRBJ1-1; 7 positions agree with TRBD1. Germline V lookup: CDR1 GTSNPN, CDR2 SVGIG (reference sequence). The V and J ends lost 4 bases and 1 base, in that order; junction bases with no gene match: 9. This CDR3 is built from 15 residues.

The chain couples TRBV29-1 to TRBJ2-1, with 10 positions matching TRBD1. The J segment lost 8 bases and the V segment lost 4 bases, leaving 11 bases of the junction unmatched. Germline lookup yields CDR1 SQVTM and CDR2 ANQGSEA. The CDR3 runs to 15 residues. CDR3 loop: CSVGASGQGFYEQFF. CDR3 sequence (DNA): TGCAGCGTTGGAGCGTCGGGACAGGGGTTCTATGAGCAGTTCTTC.

The J gene is TRBJ1-1, the V gene TRBV2; TRBD1 matches at 7 bases. CDR1 and CDR2 from the germline V gene are SNHLY and FYNNEI. The CDR3 length is 11 residues. The trim removed 8 bases at V and 6 bases at J, leaving 3 bases unmatched. DNA for the CDR3: TGTGCCAGCGTAGGGGGCGCTGAAGCTTTCTTT. Its protein is CASVGGAEAFF.

The rearrangement links TRBV18 to TRBJ2-1; TRBD1 matches at 9 bases. Trimming at V came to 6 bases and at J to 5 bases, leaving 11 bases not matched to a gene. The germline gives CDR1 KGHSH, CDR2 LQKENI. The length of the CDR3 is 16 residues. In nucleotides, the CDR3 is TGTGCCAGCTCCTCCCCGGGGACAGGGCGCGACAATGAGCAGTTCTTC. Its translation is CASSSPGTGRDNEQFF.

The rearrangement uses TRBV5-5 and TRBJ2-2; 8 bases match TRBD2. J was trimmed by 4 bases and V by 1 base; bases with no gene match: 9. The CDR3 totals 17 residues. Germline CDR1 SGHKS, CDR2 YYEKEE (reference sequence). The CDR3 protein is CASSLPIWRGVTGELFF. In DNA, the CDR3 is TGTGCCAGCAGCTTGCCTATCTGGCGGGGGGTCACCGGGGAGCTGTTTTTT. The full variable domain, with the rest looked up from reference TRBV5-5 and TRBJ2-2, is DAGVTQSPTHLIKTRGQQVTLRCSPISGHKSVSWYQQVLGQGPQFIFQYYEKEERGRGNFPDRFSARQFPNYSSELNVNALLLGDSALYLCASSLPIWRGVTGELFFGEGSRLTVL.

The J gene is TRBJ2-1, the V gene TRBV5-1, with 7 bases lining up with TRBD1. This CDR3 region has 15 residues. The V gene end was trimmed by 4 bases and the J gene end by 8 bases; junction bases not matched to a gene: 12. Germline assignment: CDR1 SGHRS and CDR2 YFSETQ. The CDR3: CASSPEGAGFHEQFF. In DNA, the CDR3 is TGCGCCAGCAGCCCAGAGGGGGCAGGGTTCCATGAGCAGTTCTTC.

The rearrangement links TRBV28 to TRBJ2-7, with TRBD1 identical over 7 bases. With V trimmed by 6 bases and J by 3 bases, 5 bases remained unmatched. CDR1 is MDHEN and CDR2 is SYDVKM in the germline V gene. This CDR3 has 13 amino acids. This CDR3 reads CASRSGQLYEQYF. CDR3 sequence (DNA): TGTGCCAGCAGGTCGGGACAGCTCTACGAGCAGTACTTC.

The chain recombines TRBV11-2 with TRBJ1-4; TRBD1 is a possible D gene (6 bases). The V gene's germline CDR1 is SGHAT and CDR2 FQNNGV. The V end was cut by 7 bases, the J end by 8 bases, with 14 bases between. The CDR3 extends over 13 amino acids. The CDR3 DNA reads TGTGCCAGCACCTCCGGGACATACGAAAAACTGTTTTTT. Amino acids: CASTSGTYEKLFF. Full variable domain (rest looked up from reference TRBV11-2 and TRBJ1-4): EAGVAQSPRYKIIEKRQSVAFWCNPISGHATLYWYQQILGQGPKLLIQFQNNGVVDDSQLPKDRFSAERLKGVDSTLKIQPAKLEDSAVYLCASTSGTYEKLFFGSGTQLSVL.

This sequence joins TRBV5-1 and TRBJ2-1; 7 bases are shared with TRBD2. The CDR3 spans 11 residues. Germline CDR1 reads SGHRS; CDR2 reads YFSETQ. Germline trimming cut 0 bases from V and 13 bases from J; bases unmatched to any gene: 1. The CDR3 coding sequence is TGCGCCAGCAGCTTGGAGCGGGATCAGTTCTTC. It is translated as CASSLERDQFF.

J is TRBJ2-1 and V is TRBV18, with 7 bases aligning to TRBD2. J gave up 3 bases and V 5 bases, and 10 bases lay outside the gene matches. Germline lookup yields CDR1 KGHSH and CDR2 LQKENI. This CDR3 has 16 amino acids. The CDR3 coding sequence is TGTGCCAGCTCATTCCGCGGGGGACGGATCTACAATGAGCAGTTCTTC. Translating gives CASSFRGGRIYNEQFF.

V usage is TRBV6-5 and J usage is TRBJ2-3; D possibly corresponds to TRBD1 (6 bases). CDR3 size: 13 residues. V lost 5 bases to trimming and J lost 6 bases, with 12 bases between them. Germline-derived CDR1 and CDR2 are MNHEY and SVGAGI. The DNA for the CDR3 is TGTGCCAGCAGTCGAAACAGGGAGGATACGCAGTATTTT. The encoded protein is CASSRNREDTQYF.

The genes are TRBV7-9 and TRBJ2-3; D not resolved. Germline-derived CDR1 and CDR2 are SEHNR and FQNEAQ (reference sequence). Trimming took 5 bases from V and 3 from J, leaving 12 bases between them. This CDR3 has 14 residues. The CDR3 DNA is TGTGCCAGCAGCCGTCAGGATACAACAGATACGCAGTATTTT. Translation: CASSRQDTTDTQYF. The full variable domain, its missing parts supplied by reference TRBV7-9 and TRBJ2-3, is DTGVSQNPRHKITKRGQNVTFRCDPISEHNRLYWYRQTLGQGPEFLTYFQNEAQLEKSRLLSDRFSAERPKGSFSTLEIQRTEQGDSAMYLCASSRQDTTDTQYFGPGTRLTVL.

The gene calls are TRBV7-9 and TRBJ1-4, with TRBD1 matching over 7 bases. V shed 7 bases and J 6 bases; nucleotides not matched to a gene: 14. The CDR3 extends over 16 amino acids. The germline gives CDR1 SEHNR, CDR2 FQNEAQ (reference sequence). DNA of the CDR3: TGTGCCAGCACCCACCCTCGGGGACAGCGAGATGAAAAACTGTTTTTT. This encodes CASTHPRGQRDEKLFF.

The V and J genes are TRBV6-1 and TRBJ2-1; 7 bases map to TRBD1. The CDR3 is 16 amino acids. Germline CDR1 and CDR2: MNHNS and SASEGT. Trimming at V came to 3 bases and at J to 4 bases, leaving 9 bases not matched to a gene. CDR3 region: CASSDPRDRGYNEQFF. The CDR3 DNA follows: TGTGCCAGCAGTGATCCCCGGGACAGAGGTTACAATGAGCAGTTCTTC.

This rearrangement joins TRBV18 to TRBJ2-5, with TRBD1 matching 9 bases. Germline CDR1 KGHSH, CDR2 LQKENI. The CDR3 has 17 residues. The V gene end was trimmed by 3 bases and the J gene end by 4 bases; junction bases not matched to a gene: 12. CDR3 sequence (DNA): TGTGCCAGCTCACCTTCCACAGGGGGCGCGGGTGGAGAGACCCAGTACTTC. Translating gives CASSPSTGGAGGETQYF.

The chain carries TRBV19 and TRBJ1-2, with TRBD1 identical over 7 bases. CDR1 LNHDA and CDR2 SQIVND come from the germline V gene (reference sequence). This CDR3 spans 16 amino acids. The trim removed 1 base at V and 7 bases at J, leaving 12 bases unmatched. Here the CDR3 reads CASSIARQSAGGGYTF. In DNA, the CDR3 is TGTGCCAGTAGTATAGCCCGACAGTCGGCAGGGGGTGGCTACACCTTC.

The chain is built from TRBV5-1 and TRBJ1-6; D is uncertain. Germline V gives CDR1 SGHRS, CDR2 YFSETQ. Trimming cost V 0 bases and J 7 bases, with 8 bases left between them. The CDR3 contains 14 residues. For the CDR3, the DNA is TGCGCCAGCAGCTTGGGTCAGGTGAATTCACCCCTCCACTTT. Translated, it gives CASSLGQVNSPLHF.

V and J are TRBV27 and TRBJ2-7; 9 bases agree with TRBD1. Looked up from germline, CDR1 is MNHEY and CDR2 is SMNVEV (reference sequence). The J segment lost 5 bases and the V segment lost 6 bases, leaving 5 bases of the junction unmatched. CDR3 length: 13 amino acids. The CDR3 nucleotides read TGTGCCAGCAGAAGACAGGGGGGACACGAGCAGTACTTC. This translates into CASRRQGGHEQYF.

The genes are TRBV4-1 and TRBJ1-1; no definite D call. The germline gives CDR1 MGHRA, CDR2 YSYEKL. The germline V and J ends were trimmed by 6 bases and 0 bases, with 11 bases remaining between them. The length of the CDR3 is 14 residues. CDR3 loop: CASSNGGLNTEAFF. CDR3 nucleotide sequence: TGCGCCAGCAGTAATGGCGGATTGAACACTGAAGCTTTCTTT.